These T cell receptor beta chains were read from a single sample in a study of cytomegalovirus exposure and HLA in healthy donors. Using immunoSEQ multiplex PCR, the repertoire was profiled, and TCRdb retains in-frame clones only, with some absent. This table holds approximately 85,000 clones, 72% found once. Sequenced material: PBMCs. The source is a woman between 40 and 55 years old in good health and CMV-seropositive. The CDR3 runs from the conserved cysteine through the conserved F or W. D genes are given only for firm matches. Clone sizes are given selectively: once, few, many, or a class where the clone is expanded.

TRBJ1-5 | TRBV2 | TRBD1 | NA | CASRGQLSNQPQHF | TGTGCCAGCAGGGGACAGCTAAGCAATCAGCCCCAGCATTTT
TRBJ1-5 | TRBV2 | TRBD1 | NA | CASSERDRPNQPQHF | TGTGCCAGCAGTGAAAGGGACAGACCAAATCAGCCCCAGCATTTT
TRBJ1-2 | TRBV2 | NA | NA | CASTDLTVSGLDYTF | TGTGCCAGCACAGATTTAACCGTCTCAGGGTTAGACTACACCTTC
TRBJ2-1 | TRBV9 | TRBD2 | NA | CASSVVLAGGEQFF | TGTGCCAGCAGCGTAGTTCTAGCGGGAGGGGAGCAGTTCTTC
TRBJ2-7 | TRBV29-1 | TRBD2 | NA | CSVSGGSYEQYF | TGCAGCGTCTCGGGGGGATCCTACGAGCAGTACTTC
TRBJ1-5 | TRBV30 | TRBD1 | few | CAWTGQGNQPQHF | TGTGCCTGGACCGGACAGGGCAATCAGCCCCAGCATTTT
TRBJ1-1 | TRBV5-1 | TRBD1 | NA | CASGFQGGTEAFF | TGCGCCAGCGGCTTTCAGGGGGGCACTGAAGCTTTCTTT
TRBJ2-3 | TRBV11-2 | NA | many | CASSPGDSTYTDTQYF | TGTGCCAGCAGCCCGGGGGACTCCACATACACAGATACGCAGTATTTT
TRBJ1-4 | TRBV27 | NA | few | CASSLFLNEKLFF | TGTGCCAGCAGTTTATTCCTCAATGAAAAACTGTTTTTT
TRBJ2-1 | TRBV5-1 | NA | NA | CASRPDTDSYNEQFF | TGCGCCAGCAGACCGGACACGGATTCCTACAATGAGCAGTTCTTC
TRBJ2-1 | TRBV18 | TRBD2 | once | CASSPGLAGGYEQFF | TGTGCCAGCTCACCGGGACTAGCGGGAGGATACGAGCAGTTCTTC
TRBJ2-2 | TRBV30 | NA | NA | CAWSPAIRDKGAGELFF | TGTGCCTGGAGTCCAGCGATCCGGGACAAAGGGGCAGGGGAGCTGTTTTTT
TRBJ2-7 | TRBV19 | TRBD1 | NA | CASSPGTGVYEQYF | TGTGCCAGTAGTCCCGGGACAGGGGTCTACGAGCAGTACTTC
TRBJ2-7 | TRBV27 | TRBD1 | NA | CASSSLPGTGDEQYF | TGTGCCAGCAGTTCCCTTCCGGGGACAGGTGACGAGCAGTACTTC
TRBJ2-5 | TRBV7-2 | NA | NA | CASSSYQETQYF | TGTGCCAGCAGCTCGTACCAAGAGACCCAGTACTTC
TRBJ1-2 | TRBV30 | TRBD1 | NA | CACSRDRVFGYTF | TGTGCCTGCTCAAGGGACAGGGTTTTTGGCTACACCTTC
TRBJ2-3 | TRBV5-1 | TRBD2 | few | CASSRGTSGVIDTQYF | TGCGCCAGCAGCCGAGGGACTAGCGGGGTCATAGATACGCAGTATTTT
TRBJ1-2 | TRBV30 | NA | NA | CAWSLQGGGYTF | TGTGCCTGGAGCCTCCAGGGTGGCGGCTACACCTTC
TRBJ2-3 | TRBV18 | TRBD1 | NA | CASSLGQGGTTDTQYF | TGTGCCAGCTCACTTGGACAGGGTGGGACTACAGATACGCAGTATTTT
TRBJ1-1 | TRBV19 | TRBD1 | NA | CASSDRANTEAFF | TGTGCCAGTAGCGACAGGGCGAACACTGAAGCTTTCTTT
TRBJ1-3 | TRBV5-6 | TRBD1 | NA | CASKDRGNAGNTIYF | TGTGCCAGCAAAGACAGGGGAAATGCTGGAAACACCATATATTTT
TRBJ1-5 | TRBV2 | TRBD1 | NA | CASGGTEVGPQHF | TGTGCCAGCGGGGGGACAGAGGTTGGGCCCCAGCATTTT
TRBJ1-2 | TRBV19 | TRBD1 | NA | CASSTTGADVYGYTF | TGTGCCAGTAGTACGACAGGGGCCGACGTCTATGGCTACACCTTC
TRBJ1-1 | TRBV4-2 | TRBD1 | NA | CASSHNPPPGTGGTEAFF | TGTGCCAGCAGCCATAACCCTCCCCCCGGGACAGGGGGGACTGAAGCTTTCTTT
TRBJ1-2 | TRBV4-3 | TRBD1 | NA | CASSQDSRGQGAGYTF | TGCGCCAGCAGCCAAGATTCTCGAGGACAGGGGGCCGGCTACACCTTC
TRBJ2-2 | TRBV10-1 | TRBD2 | NA | CASSASGRTGELFF | TGCGCCAGCAGTGCTAGCGGGAGAACCGGGGAGCTGTTTTTT
TRBJ1-4 | TRBV7-2 | NA | NA | CASSVDYAAELFF | TGTGCCAGCAGCGTTGATTATGCCGCGGAACTGTTTTTT
TRBJ2-1 | TRBV5-1 | NA | NA | CASSFPKGIGDEQFF | TGCGCCAGCAGCTTCCCAAAGGGAATCGGGGATGAGCAGTTCTTC
TRBJ1-1 | TRBV30 | TRBD1 | NA | CAWSVQGAVGAFF | TGTGCCTGGAGTGTTCAGGGGGCGGTGGGAGCTTTCTTT
TRBJ2-5 | TRBV9 | NA | NA | CASSVGGGETQYF | TGTGCCAGCAGCGTAGGAGGGGGAGAGACCCAGTACTTC
TRBJ1-2 | TRBV7-2 | NA | NA | CASSLSTEHYGYTF | TGTGCCAGCAGCTTATCTACCGAACACTATGGCTACACCTTC
TRBJ1-2 | TRBV27 | TRBD1 | NA | CASSDQGARGYTF | TGTGCCAGCAGCGATCAGGGGGCGCGTGGCTACACCTTC
TRBJ1-1 | TRBV19 | NA | once | CASRKGPGGTEAFF | TGTGCCAGTAGGAAAGGCCCGGGGGGCACTGAAGCTTTCTTT
TRBJ1-6 | TRBV28 | TRBD1 | NA | CASSKRTGVSNSPLHF | TGTGCCAGCAGTAAACGGACAGGGGTCTCTAATTCACCCCTCCACTTT
TRBJ2-4 | TRBV5-1 | TRBD1 | NA | CASRDRGRSGNIQYF | TGCGCCAGCCGGGACAGGGGGCGTTCGGGAAACATTCAGTACTTC
TRBJ2-2 | TRBV5-6 | NA | NA | CASNQGGAGELFF | TGTGCCAGCAACCAAGGCGGAGCCGGGGAGCTGTTTTTT
TRBJ2-1 | TRBV30 | TRBD1 | NA | CAWRGQGEQFF | TGTGCCTGGAGGGGACAGGGGGAGCAGTTCTTC
TRBJ2-2 | TRBV28 | TRBD1 | NA | CASRRQGMDGELFF | TGTGCCAGCAGACGACAGGGTATGGACGGGGAGCTGTTTTTT
TRBJ1-2 | TRBV5-1 | TRBD1 | NA | CASSLKGTGSGYTF | TGCGCCAGCAGCTTGAAGGGGACAGGGAGTGGCTACACCTTC
TRBJ1-2 | TRBV15 | NA | NA | CATSRDLVTAYGYTF | TGTGCCACCAGCAGAGATCTGGTGACAGCCTATGGCTACACCTTC
TRBJ1-3 | TRBV19 | NA | NA | CASLAGHSGNTIYF | TGTGCCAGCCTTGCAGGGCACTCTGGAAACACCATATATTTT
TRBJ2-7 | TRBV28 | NA | NA | CASSSVEQYF | TGTGCCAGCAGTTCCGTCGAGCAGTACTTC
TRBJ2-3 | TRBV27 | TRBD1 | NA | CASRRQGALDTQYF | TGTGCCAGCAGACGACAGGGGGCCTTAGATACGCAGTATTTT
TRBJ1-1 | TRBV14 | TRBD1 | NA | CASSPDRVGLGTEAFF | TGTGCCAGCAGCCCCGACAGGGTTGGGCTGGGCACTGAAGCTTTCTTT
TRBJ1-2 | TRBV14 | NA | NA | CASSQVLAAVDGYTF | TGTGCCAGCAGCCAAGTATTGGCCGCCGTCGATGGCTACACCTTC
TRBJ2-7 | TRBV15 | TRBD1 | NA | CATSRDSFGTGLGEQYF | TGTGCCACCAGCAGAGATTCTTTCGGGACAGGGTTGGGCGAGCAGTACTTC
TRBJ2-3 | TRBV5-1 | NA | NA | CASIPKSGQTRTQSTDTQYF | TGCGCCAGCATCCCAAAGAGTGGACAGACAAGAACCCAAAGCACAGATACGCAGTATTTT
TRBJ1-2 | TRBV30 | TRBD1 | NA | CAWSGQGANYGYTF | TGTGCCTGGAGCGGACAGGGGGCAAACTATGGCTACACCTTC
TRBJ2-2 | TRBV6-5 | TRBD2 | NA | CASSLGLAGELFF | TGTGCCAGCAGTTTGGGACTAGCCGGGGAGCTGTTTTTT
TRBJ2-5 | TRBV9 | TRBD1 | NA | CASSGGQQETQYF | TGTGCCAGCAGCGGGGGACAGCAAGAGACCCAGTACTTC
TRBJ2-7 | TRBV7-3 | NA | NA | CASSSQSGGPHEQYF | TGTGCCAGCAGCTCCCAGTCCGGGGGGCCCCACGAGCAGTACTTC
TRBJ2-1 | TRBV29-1 | TRBD1 | few | CSVEGARGLRQGYSSYNEQFF | TGCAGCGTTGAAGGGGCGCGGGGCTTAAGACAGGGGTATAGCTCCTACAATGAGCAGTTCTTC
TRBJ2-5 | TRBV4-1 | NA | NA | CASSQETRVTQYF | TGCGCCAGCAGCCAAGAAACCCGGGTCACCCAGTACTTC
TRBJ2-1 | TRBV9 | TRBD2 | NA | CASSVQLAGGNNEQFF | TGTGCCAGCAGCGTTCAACTAGCGGGGGGAAACAATGAGCAGTTCTTC
TRBJ2-7 | TRBV2 | NA | NA | CASKWYGGQGTYEQYF | TGTGCCAGCAAGTGGTATGGCGGGCAGGGGACCTACGAGCAGTACTTC
TRBJ1-1 | TRBV5-6 | NA | few | CASSSKLRGGRAEAFF | TGTGCCAGCAGCTCCAAGCTAAGAGGAGGAAGAGCTGAAGCTTTCTTT
TRBJ2-3 | TRBV7-2 | TRBD2 | NA | CASSFFLASGSQDTQYF | TGTGCCAGCAGCTTTTTCTTGGCTAGCGGGAGTCAAGATACGCAGTATTTT